The 9 T cell receptor beta chains below all came from one sample that was sequenced in a study of blood T cell repertoires in COVID-19 (dated by TCRdb to between 2020 and 2021). The library relied on the immunoSEQ multiplex PCR assay. This immuneACCESS table, as held by TCRdb, lists in-frame sequences with V and J called but not all clones. Of the missing ones, under half trace to an unresolved V gene in checked studies; the others have no known cause. This sample is represented by approximately 240,000 clones; around 87% of them were singletons. Approximately 3.8% of the sample is taken by the ten largest. Input material: PBMCs or T cells enriched from blood (not recorded which). The source of these receptors is a woman aged 18-29 years in a cohort exposed to, infected with or recovered from COVID-19 (not recorded which).

The genes are TRBV5-1 and TRBJ2-7; 9 bases agree with TRBD1. The ends lost 1 base at V and 4 bases at J; junction bases unmatched: 3. CDR3 size: 14 residues. CDR1 is SGHRS and CDR2 is YFSETQ in the germline V gene. Written as DNA, the CDR3 is TGCGCCAGCAGCTTGCGGGACAGGGCTTACGAGCAGTACTTC. Its protein is CASSLRDRAYEQYF.

V usage is TRBV4-1 and J usage is TRBJ1-1, with 10 positions matching TRBD1. The V and J ends lost 0 bases and 0 bases, in that order; junction bases with no gene match: 10. Germline V gene lookup returns CDR1 MGHRA and CDR2 YSYEKL. This CDR3 is built from 19 residues. CDR3 sequence reads: CASSQDRFGQGGVNTEAFF. CDR3 bases: TGCGCCAGCAGCCAAGATCGATTTGGACAGGGGGGTGTGAACACTGAAGCTTTCTTT.

The rearrangement links TRBV9 to TRBJ2-7; maybe TRBD1 (8 bases). This CDR3 spans 14 amino acids. V shed 3 bases and J shed 4 bases, with 14 bases lying between them. The germline gives CDR1 SGDLS, CDR2 YYNGEE. The CDR3 DNA is TGTGCCAGCAGCGACGGACAGGGAGGGTACGAGCAGTACTTC. The encoded protein is CASSDGQGGYEQYF. The full variable domain, its missing parts supplied by reference TRBV9 and TRBJ2-7, is DSGVTQTPKHLITATGQRVTLRCSPRSGDLSVYWYQQSLDQGLQFLIQYYNGEERAKGNILERFSAQQFPDLHSELNLSSLELGDSALYFCASSDGQGGYEQYFGPGTRLTVT.

CDR3 DNA: TGTGCCAGCAGCAGGTACAATGAGCAGTTCTTC. It codes for CASSRYNEQFF. The rearrangement uses TRBV28 and TRBJ2-1, with unresolved D. The germline V gene encodes CDR1 MDHEN and CDR2 SYDVKM. V was clipped by 6 bases and J by 4 bases, with 4 bases between them. This CDR3 comprises 11 residues.

The chain joins TRBV29-1 to TRBJ2-7, with D perhaps matching TRBD2 (6 bases). CDR1 is SQVTM and CDR2 is ANQGSEA in the germline V gene. This CDR3 is built from 11 residues. The CDR3 DNA sequence: TGCAGTACGGGGGAATCCTACGAGCAGTACTTC. This translates into CSTGESYEQYF.

The gene calls are TRBV2 and TRBJ2-3; D unresolved. The CDR3 totals 12 residues. Germline-derived CDR1 and CDR2 are SNHLY and FYNNEI. The V and J ends lost 5 bases and 2 bases respectively, with 5 bases between them. The CDR3 nucleotides are TGTGCCAGCAGTAAACTCACAGATACGCAGTATTTT. Protein product: CASSKLTDTQYF. The full variable domain, rest sourced from reference TRBV2 and TRBJ2-3, is EPEVTQTPSHQVTQMGQEVILRCVPISNHLYFYWYRQILGQKVEFLVSFYNNEISEKSEIFDDQFSVERPDGSNFTLKIRSTKLEDSAMYFCASSKLTDTQYFGPGTRLTVL.

The chain carries TRBV7-6 and TRBJ2-3, with 8 bases aligning to TRBD2. The CDR3 length is 16 residues. The V gene's germline CDR1 is SGHVS and CDR2 FNYEAQ. Trimming at V came to 1 base and at J to 1 base, leaving 4 bases not matched to a gene. The CDR3: CASSLVTGGGTDTQYF. CDR3 nucleotides: TGTGCCAGCAGCTTAGTTACGGGGGGGGGCACAGATACGCAGTATTTT.

J is TRBJ2-1 and V is TRBV11-3; 8 bases are shared with TRBD2. This CDR3 is built from 14 residues. The germline V gene has CDR1 SGHNT and CDR2 YENEEA. The V segment lost 6 bases and the J segment 8 bases; nucleotides outside the gene matches: 9. The CDR3: CASRHWRGEDEQFF. The CDR3 bases are TGTGCCAGCAGGCATTGGCGGGGGGAGGATGAGCAGTTCTTC.

This rearrangement joins TRBV18 to TRBJ1-6; no firm D call. The CDR3 loop spans 14 amino acids. Germline V CDR1 and CDR2: KGHSH, LQKENI. Trimming shortened V by 6 bases and J by 9 bases, and 15 bases separated the two germline ends. The CDR3: CASSPSREGSPLHF. For the CDR3, the DNA is TGTGCCAGCTCGCCCAGTAGAGAGGGTTCACCCCTCCACTTT.